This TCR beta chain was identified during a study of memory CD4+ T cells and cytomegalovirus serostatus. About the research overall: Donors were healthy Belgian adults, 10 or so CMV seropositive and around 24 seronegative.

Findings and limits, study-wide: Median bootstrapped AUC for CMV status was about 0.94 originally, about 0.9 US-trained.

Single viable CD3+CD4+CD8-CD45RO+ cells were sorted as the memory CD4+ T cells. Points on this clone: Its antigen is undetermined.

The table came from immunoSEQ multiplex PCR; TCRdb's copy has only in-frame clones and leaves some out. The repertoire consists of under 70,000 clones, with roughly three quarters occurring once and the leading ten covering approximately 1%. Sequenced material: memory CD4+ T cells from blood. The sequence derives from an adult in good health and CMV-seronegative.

This chain's CDR3 is CASSRVIDEQYF. The CDR3 region has the DNA TGTGCCAGCAGCCGGGTCATCGACGAGCAGTACTTC. The V and J genes are TRBV7-9 and TRBJ2-7; D is uncertain. This CDR3 spans 12 amino acids. In germline, CDR1 is SEHNR, CDR2 FQNEAQ (reference sequence). V lost 5 bases to trimming and J lost 5 bases, with 10 bases between them.